This T cell receptor beta chain is from a study of T-cell reconstitution after alpha-beta-depleted transplantation in children. The CDR3 loop spans 11 amino acids. CDR1 and CDR2 (germline): LNHNV, YYDKDF (reference sequence). Trimming took 9 bases from V and 2 from J, leaving 5 bases between them. There are a few counts of this clonotype. The target antigen is unknown. Preparing the TCRbeta library involved the use of unique molecular identifiers. TCRdb recomputed calls from the PCR reads with MiXCR, one row per CDR3 protein. The data contain some 460,000 distinct CDR3 sequences, 16% of them singletons. Study-wide findings and caveats: It was surviving recipient T cells and thymic progenitors that gave some patients high TCRbeta diversity at day 60.

The gene calls are TRBV15 and TRBJ2-1; D not certain. The sequence was collected from a boy under three years old who had a stem cell transplant for Wiskott-Aldrich syndrome, so the T cells may come from the graft donor. Sequenced material: PBMCs, mostly from graft donor cells, taken 360 days after TCRalphabeta/CD19-depleted stem cell transplant. CDR3 loop: CATGAYNEQFF. For the CDR3, the DNA is TGTGCCACTGGGGCCTACAATGAGCAGTTCTTC.